This T cell receptor (beta chain) was retrieved from a study of blood T cell repertoires in COVID-19. Study-level information: The analysed material was cDNA or gDNA that came from T cells, B-cell-depleted T cells, or PBMCs.

V lost 7 bases, J lost 10 bases, and 8 bases stayed unmatched. Looked up from germline, CDR1 is SGHAT and CDR2 is FQDESV (reference sequence). The CDR3 is made up of 14 amino acids. Per the original data handling: For nucleated cells, counts were estimated from reference gene primer amplification. TCRdb's copy holds only in-frame clones and misses some; the assay was immunoSEQ multiplex PCR. That table furnishes V, J and clone size, whereas the DNA furnished D and trimming. The sample carries 200,000 to 250,000 clones, about 88% recorded once. This clone was counted a few times. The V gene is TRBV11-1, the J gene TRBJ1-6, with 9 nucleotides matching TRBD1. The TCR comes from a woman in her seventies with active or convalescent COVID-19. Sequences were obtained from peripheral blood. The CDR3 reads CASTRNRGHSPLHF. The CDR3 DNA sequence: TGTGCCAGCACCCGCAACAGGGGGCACTCACCCCTCCACTTT.